These 20 T cell receptor beta chains originate from one sample sequenced in a study of cytomegalovirus exposure and HLA in healthy donors (dated by TCRdb to about 2017). The library was produced with the immunoSEQ multiplex PCR assay. TCRdb retrieved this table from immuneACCESS and kept in-frame rearrangements only. Not all clones are present; in checked studies, unresolved V genes account for under half, and no reason is known for the remainder. This sample has 50,000 to 65,000 clones in its table, and 90% to 96% of those were observed once. The ten largest clones represent more than 0.95% of the sample. Sequenced input: PBMCs. These receptor sequences come from a woman between 18 and 29 years old in good health and CMV-seronegative.

The rearrangement joins TRBV18 to TRBJ1-5; TRBD1 matches 8 bases. The V gene's germline CDR1 is KGHSH and CDR2 LQKENI. CDR3 length equals 14 residues. The V and J ends lost 3 bases and 9 bases, in that order; junction bases with no gene match: 7. The CDR3 sequence is CASSPGTGDRPQHF. CDR3 nucleotide sequence: TGTGCCAGCTCACCCGGGACAGGTGATAGGCCCCAGCATTTT.

J is TRBJ2-1 and V is TRBV30; 12 nucleotides align to TRBD2. Trimming took 3 bases from V and 8 from J; bases not matched to a gene: 17. The CDR3 length is 18 residues. Germline-derived CDR1 and CDR2 are GTSNPN and SVGIG (reference sequence). The CDR3 DNA reads as TGTGCCTGGAGCGGCGGAAGGCTAGCGGGAGGGCCCCGTGATGAGCAGTTCTTC. Its translation is CAWSGGRLAGGPRDEQFF.

The chain recombines TRBV5-6 with TRBJ2-2; 11 bases match TRBD1. V was pared by 4 bases and J by 3 bases, with 2 bases of the junction left unmatched. The germline V gene encodes CDR1 SGHDT and CDR2 YYEEEE. There are 15 residues in the CDR3. CDR3 region: CASSRTGGDTGELFF. CDR3 bases: TGTGCCAGCAGCCGGACAGGGGGCGACACCGGGGAGCTGTTTTTT. Supplemented by reference TRBV5-6 and TRBJ2-2, the full variable domain reads DAGVTQSPTHLIKTRGQQVTLRCSPKSGHDTVSWYQQALGQGPQFIFQYYEEEERQRGNFPDRFSGHQFPNYSSELNVNALLLGDSALYLCASSRTGGDTGELFFGEGSRLTVL.

DNA for the CDR3: TGTGCCAGCAGCCACCCGACAGGGCTAAACACTGAAGCTTTCTTT. As protein: CASSHPTGLNTEAFF. The chain employs TRBV16 and TRBJ1-1; 7 bases are a match to TRBD1. Germline trimming cut 3 bases from V and 2 bases from J; bases unmatched to any gene: 6. The CDR3 is 15 amino acids. Looked up from germline, CDR1 is KGHSY and CDR2 is FQNENV.

CDR3: CASSQGQGFHNEQFF. In DNA, the CDR3 is TGCGCCAGCAGCCAAGGGCAGGGTTTCCACAATGAGCAGTTCTTC. The chain uses TRBV4-3 and TRBJ2-1; TRBD1 is a possible D gene (5 bases). V was cut by 1 base and J by 5 bases, with 12 bases left in between. The length of the CDR3 is 15 residues. Germline CDR1 is LGHNA and CDR2 is YSLEER.

The chain is built from TRBV15 and TRBJ2-3; 10 nucleotides align to TRBD2. The CDR3 extends over 14 amino acids. Germline lookup yields CDR1 LNHNV and CDR2 YYDKDF (reference sequence). V lost 3 bases and J lost 5; bases outside the gene matches: 2. Here the CDR3 DNA reads TGTGCCACCAGCAGCCGACTAGCGGGAGATACGCAGTATTTT. It is translated as CATSSRLAGDTQYF.

This chain joins TRBV6-1 and TRBJ1-2, with 9 nucleotides matching TRBD1. Germline CDR1 is MNHNS and CDR2 is SASEGT. The CDR3 runs 13 residues. V was pared by 3 bases and J by 8 bases, with 4 bases of the junction left unmatched. In DNA, the CDR3 is TGTGCCAGCAGTGACACAGGGGGCTGGGGCTACACCTTC. This gives the protein CASSDTGGWGYTF.

This chain connects TRBV5-4 to TRBJ2-3; 12 bases line up with TRBD2. Germline values: CDR1 SGHNT, CDR2 YYREEE (reference sequence). The CDR3 is made up of 15 amino acids. The ends lost 4 bases at V and 0 bases at J; junction bases unmatched: 0. The CDR3, as DNA: TGTGCCAGCAGCACTAGCGGGGGGAGCACAGATACGCAGTATTTT. Its translation: CASSTSGGSTDTQYF.

This sequence joins TRBV9 and TRBJ2-3, with a possible D match to TRBD2 (5 bases). The length of the CDR3 is 14 residues. V lost 4 bases to trimming and J lost 6 bases, with 15 bases between them. Germline V lookup: CDR1 SGDLS, CDR2 YYNGEE. Here the CDR3 DNA reads TGTGCCAGCAGCCCGGGAAATACTTGGGATACGCAGTATTTT. It is translated as CASSPGNTWDTQYF. Full variable domain (rest looked up from reference TRBV9 and TRBJ2-3): DSGVTQTPKHLITATGQRVTLRCSPRSGDLSVYWYQQSLDQGLQFLIQYYNGEERAKGNILERFSAQQFPDLHSELNLSSLELGDSALYFCASSPGNTWDTQYFGPGTRLTVL.

The chain uses TRBV19 and TRBJ1-5, with D possibly TRBD1 on 6 matching bases. With 1 base removed from V and 8 bases from J, the gap between germline ends came to 15 bases. The length of the CDR3 is 15 residues. CDR1 and CDR2 from the germline V gene are LNHDA and SQIVND (reference sequence). This chain's CDR3 is CASSIGLGAGEPQHF. In DNA form, the CDR3 reads TGTGCCAGTAGTATAGGGTTGGGGGCAGGGGAGCCCCAGCATTTT. Based on the CDR3 plus reference TRBV19 and TRBJ1-5, the full variable domain is DGGITQSPKYLFRKEGQNVTLSCEQNLNHDAMYWYRQDPGQGLRLIYYSQIVNDFQKGDIAEGYSVSREKKESFPLTVTSAQKNPTAFYLCASSIGLGAGEPQHFGDGTRLSIL.

The V and J genes are TRBV7-8 and TRBJ1-2; TRBD1 agrees at 9 bases. CDR1 and CDR2 (germline): SGHVS, FQNEAQ. The CDR3 totals 16 residues. V trimming: 3 bases; J trimming: 3 bases; junction bases outside the gene matches: 8. The DNA for the CDR3 is TGTGCCAGCAGCTTGGCCCGGGACAGGGTGGACTATGGCTACACCTTC. Translated: CASSLARDRVDYGYTF.

The V call is TRBV6-5, the J call TRBJ1-1; 10 nucleotides line up with TRBD1. V shed 8 bases and J 0 bases; nucleotides not matched to a gene: 6. The CDR3 has 15 residues. Looked up from germline, CDR1 is MNHEY and CDR2 is SVGAGI. CDR3 region: CASSGTGDMNTEAFF. The DNA of the CDR3 is TGTGCCAGCTCGGGGACAGGGGACATGAACACTGAAGCTTTCTTT.

The rearrangement links TRBV9 to TRBJ1-3, with D maybe TRBD1 (6 bases). The CDR3 is made up of 16 amino acids. Germline assignment: CDR1 SGDLS and CDR2 YYNGEE. V was pared by 1 base and J by 0 bases, with 11 bases between. The CDR3 protein is CASSVTQGSSGNTIYF. The CDR3 bases are TGTGCCAGCAGCGTAACTCAGGGGTCCTCTGGAAACACCATATATTTT.

The chain combines TRBV27 with TRBJ2-1; 9 nucleotides line up with TRBD2. Germline V lookup: CDR1 MNHEY, CDR2 SMNVEV (reference sequence). The CDR3 loop spans 17 amino acids. J gave up 6 bases and V 1 base, and 10 bases lay outside the gene matches. The DNA for the CDR3 is TGTGCCAGCAGTTTATTCGGGGCGGGGGGGCCTGGCAATGAGCAGTTCTTC. It codes for CASSLFGAGGPGNEQFF.

CDR3 sequence (DNA): TGTGCCATCAGTTCGGGGGGGGACAGATTTAACACTGAAGCTTTCTTT. Translating gives CAISSGGDRFNTEAFF. This chain connects TRBV10-3 to TRBJ1-1; 7 nucleotides agree with TRBD1. The J segment lost 2 bases and the V segment lost 5 bases, leaving 11 bases of the junction unmatched. Germline-derived CDR1 and CDR2 are ENHRY and SYGVKD. CDR3 size: 16 residues.

The chain couples TRBV27 to TRBJ2-2, with 11 nucleotides matching TRBD1. The CDR3 spans 15 residues. Per the germline V gene, CDR1 is MNHEY and CDR2 is SMNVEV (reference sequence). V lost 4 bases and J lost 7; bases outside the gene matches: 5. This CDR3 is CASSWGTGGVGELFF. The DNA for the CDR3 is TGTGCCAGCAGTTGGGGGACAGGGGGGGTCGGGGAGCTGTTTTTT.

J is TRBJ2-2 and V is TRBV14; D unresolved. Germline lookup yields CDR1 SGHDN and CDR2 FVKESK. Trimming stripped 0 bases from V and 3 bases from J, with 8 bases between. This CDR3 comprises 15 residues. Written as DNA, the CDR3 is TGTGCCAGCAGCCAAGATTGGCCGCACACCGGGGAGCTGTTTTTT. Protein sequence: CASSQDWPHTGELFF.

This chain joins TRBV7-9 and TRBJ1-2; tentative D call: TRBD1 (6 bases). Per the germline V gene, CDR1 is SEHNR and CDR2 is FQNEAQ (reference sequence). Trimming stripped 5 bases from V and 5 bases from J, with 15 bases between. The CDR3 sequence is 14 residues long. The CDR3 bases are TGTGCCAGCAGCGGCCCCCGGGACAAATATGGCTACACCTTC. This gives the protein CASSGPRDKYGYTF.

The genes are TRBV9 and TRBJ2-2; D is unresolved. CDR1 and CDR2 (germline): SGDLS, YYNGEE. Trimming stripped 4 bases from V and 7 bases from J, with 5 bases between. The CDR3 spans 11 residues. Here the CDR3 reads CASSHSGELFF. In DNA form, the CDR3 reads TGTGCCAGCAGCCATAGCGGGGAGCTGTTTTTT. Combining the CDR3 with reference TRBV9 and TRBJ2-2 gives the whole variable domain DSGVTQTPKHLITATGQRVTLRCSPRSGDLSVYWYQQSLDQGLQFLIQYYNGEERAKGNILERFSAQQFPDLHSELNLSSLELGDSALYFCASSHSGELFFGEGSRLTVL.

This chain connects TRBV28 to TRBJ1-1, with 7 nucleotides matching TRBD1. Germline V gene sequence: CDR1 MDHEN, CDR2 SYDVKM. J lost 0 bases, V lost 5 bases, and 9 bases had no gene match. The CDR3 contains 16 residues. CDR3 nucleotides: TGTGCCAGCAGTCCCGCAGGGGGTCTGGTGAACACTGAAGCTTTCTTT. This translates into CASSPAGGLVNTEAFF.